These 19 T cell receptor beta chains came from one sample sequenced in a study of blood T cell repertoires in COVID-19. The protocol was immunoSEQ multiplex PCR, while the TCRdb copy is restricted to in-frame clones and leaves out a portion. The sample records about 240,000 clones, about 90% being singletons. The specimen was PBMCs or T cells enriched from blood (not recorded which). The receptors originated from a woman aged 35 to 49 with acute COVID-19.

The chain couples TRBV25-1 to TRBJ2-1, with D possibly TRBD2 on 5 matching bases. From germline, CDR1 is MGHDK and CDR2 SYGVNS. V was trimmed by 4 bases and J by 5 bases, leaving 9 bases between them. This CDR3 contains 13 residues. The CDR3 reads CASSGIANNEQFF. The CDR3 coding sequence is TGTGCCAGCAGTGGGATAGCGAACAATGAGCAGTTCTTC. Based on the CDR3 plus reference TRBV25-1 and TRBJ2-1, the full variable domain is EADIYQTPRYLVIGTGKKITLECSQTMGHDKMYWYQQDPGMELHLIHYSYGVNSTEKGDLSSESTVSRIRTEHFPLTLESARPSHTSQYLCASSGIANNEQFFGPGTRLTVL.

V and J are TRBV7-3 and TRBJ2-1; tentative D call: TRBD2 (6 bases). Germline V CDR1 and CDR2: SGHTA, FQGTGA. V lost 1 base, J lost 4 bases, and 17 bases lay in between. There are 17 residues in the CDR3. The CDR3 loop is CASSLNPPPSAYNEQFF. The CDR3 DNA follows: TGTGCCAGCAGCTTAAATCCACCCCCTAGCGCGTACAATGAGCAGTTCTTC.

The V gene is TRBV11-3, the J gene TRBJ1-1; D not certain. This CDR3 has 13 amino acids. Trimming removed 6 bases at V and 1 base at J, with 9 bases between. The germline V gene encodes CDR1 SGHNT and CDR2 YENEEA. As DNA, the CDR3 is TGTGCCAGCAGTTACAACCCGAACACTGAAGCTTTCTTT. It is translated as CASSYNPNTEAFF.

Written as DNA, the CDR3 is TGTGCCAGTAGTATCCCTAGCGGGGCACAAGAGACCCAGTACTTC. This translates into CASSIPSGAQETQYF. The chain employs TRBV19 and TRBJ2-5, with 9 positions matching TRBD2. The germline CDR1 and CDR2 sequences are LNHDA and SQIVND (reference sequence). Trimming cost V 3 bases and J 2 bases; bases outside gene matches: 4. The CDR3 is made up of 15 amino acids.

The CDR3 region is CASSPTTYNEQFF. The CDR3 DNA sequence: TGCGCCAGCAGCCCTACCACCTACAATGAGCAGTTCTTC. The chain has TRBV5-1 and TRBJ2-1; D remains ambiguous. The CDR3 is 13 amino acids. The germline V gene has CDR1 SGHRS and CDR2 YFSETQ. V lost 4 bases, J lost 2 bases, and 7 bases lay in between.

The chain couples TRBV30 to TRBJ2-3; the D gene is possibly TRBD1 (6 bases). Germline values: CDR1 GTSNPN, CDR2 SVGIG (reference sequence). Trimming removed 2 bases from V and 1 base from J, with 16 bases in between. The CDR3 spans 16 residues. The CDR3 here is CAWSSIGQPGTDTQYF. The CDR3 nucleotides read TGTGCCTGGAGTTCAATCGGACAGCCAGGCACAGATACGCAGTATTTT. The full variable domain, in which reference TRBV30 and TRBJ2-3 provide the parts outside the CDR3, is SQTIHQWPATLVQPVGSPLSLECTVEGTSNPNLYWYRQAAGRGLQLLFYSVGIGQISSEVPQNLSASRPQDRQFILSSKKLLLSDSGFYLCAWSSIGQPGTDTQYFGPGTRLTVL.

The V and J genes are TRBV6-1 and TRBJ2-7; 8 bases line up with TRBD1. This CDR3 comprises 16 residues. V was pared by 4 bases and J by 5 bases, with 13 bases of the junction left unmatched. Germline V gene data show CDR1 as MNHNS and CDR2 as SASEGT. The chain's CDR3 is CASSGPRTGRGNEQYF. The CDR3, as DNA: TGTGCCAGCAGTGGCCCCAGGACAGGGCGTGGGAACGAGCAGTACTTC.

The chain uses TRBV11-2 and TRBJ1-3, with D possibly matching TRBD1 (6 bases). The ends were cut back, 1 base at V and 6 bases at J, with 7 bases in the middle. This CDR3 spans 13 amino acids. Germline V lookup: CDR1 SGHAT, CDR2 FQNNGV. Here the CDR3 reads CASSLAGVNTIYF. In nucleotides, the CDR3 is TGTGCCAGCAGCTTAGCAGGGGTAAACACCATATATTTT.

The count of this clone is one. J is TRBJ2-1 and V is TRBV29-1, with TRBD2 matching 12 bases. Looked up from germline, CDR1 is SQVTM and CDR2 is ANQGSEA. Germline trimming cut 7 bases from V and 5 bases from J; bases unmatched to any gene: 3. The CDR3 runs 13 residues. CDR3 bases: TGCAGCGGGGGACTAGCGGGTGACAATGAGCAGTTCTTC. Its translation is CSGGLAGDNEQFF.

The chain couples TRBV7-6 to TRBJ2-7, with 10 bases fitting TRBD1. This CDR3 comprises 15 residues. From germline, CDR1 is SGHVS and CDR2 FNYEAQ. Trimming at V came to 6 bases and at J to 4 bases, leaving 9 bases not matched to a gene. DNA for the CDR3: TGTGCCAGCAGTCTGTCGCCGGGACAGGGGTACGAGCAGTACTTC. Amino acids: CASSLSPGQGYEQYF.

V usage is TRBV10-1 and J usage is TRBJ2-7; D is undetermined. This CDR3 region has 14 residues. Germline values: CDR1 WNHNN, CDR2 SYGVQD (reference sequence). Trimming left V 5 bases short and J 0 bases short, with 11 bases between. In DNA form, the CDR3 reads TGCGCCAGCAGTAGATTAACGGTCTCCTACGAGCAGTACTTC. Encoded protein: CASSRLTVSYEQYF.

The chain combines TRBV29-1 with TRBJ1-3; D possibly corresponds to TRBD1 (6 bases). The CDR3 has 13 residues. The ends were cut back, 4 bases at V and 4 bases at J, with 11 bases in the middle. The germline gives CDR1 SQVTM, CDR2 ANQGSEA. CDR3 sequence (DNA): TGCAGCGTTGGTCCAGGGGACGGAAACACCATATATTTT. Encoded protein: CSVGPGDGNTIYF.

The chain combines TRBV27 with TRBJ2-7; TRBD2 matches at 13 bases. Trimming at V came to 4 bases and at J to 7 bases, leaving 19 bases not matched to a gene. Germline lookup yields CDR1 MNHEY and CDR2 SMNVEV (reference sequence). The CDR3 loop spans 19 amino acids. The CDR3 nucleotides are TGTGCCAGCAGTTCTTTCGGTGCATTCGGGACTAGCGGGATTTATGAGCAGTACTTC. Translated: CASSSFGAFGTSGIYEQYF.

This clone was counted only a few times. The chain is built from TRBV3-1 (or the pseudogene TRBV3-2) and TRBJ2-1; a possible D gene is TRBD2 (6 bases). This CDR3 contains 14 residues. Trimming removed 0 bases from V and 9 bases from J, with 12 bases in between. The germline V gene has CDR1 LGHDT and CDR2 YNNKEL (reference sequence). As DNA, the CDR3 is TGTGCCAGCAGCCAAGATCGGAGGGCCATTGAGCAGTTCTTC. Protein sequence: CASSQDRRAIEQFF.

This sequence joins TRBV7-9 and TRBJ2-4, with 11 bases matching TRBD2. With V trimmed by 5 bases and J by 0 bases, 6 bases remained unmatched. Germline CDR1 is SEHNR and CDR2 is FQNEAQ (reference sequence). This CDR3 has 17 residues. The CDR3 loop reads CASSATSGSSAKNIQYF. CDR3 in DNA: TGTGCCAGCAGCGCTACTAGCGGGAGCTCAGCCAAAAACATTCAGTACTTC.

The V call is TRBV5-4, the J call TRBJ1-1; D is undetermined. V lost 6 bases and J 4 bases, leaving 16 bases between the germline ends. The length of the CDR3 is 14 residues. Per the germline V gene, CDR1 is SGHNT and CDR2 is YYREEE (reference sequence). The chain's CDR3 is CASNPDGRVTEAFF. The CDR3 region has the DNA TGTGCCAGCAACCCGGACGGGAGAGTCACTGAAGCTTTCTTT.

The V and J genes are TRBV29-1 and TRBJ2-3; D might be TRBD1 (5 bases). The CDR3 has 15 amino acids. The V end lost 7 bases, the J end lost 2 bases, and 19 bases lay between the germline ends. Germline V gives CDR1 SQVTM, CDR2 ANQGSEA. The CDR3 spells CSGAGASRTTDTQYF. The CDR3 DNA is TGCAGCGGGGCTGGGGCATCGCGGACCACAGATACGCAGTATTTT.

The chain has TRBV6-2 or TRBV6-3 and TRBJ2-4; no definite D call. V was cut by 5 bases and J by 3 bases, with 14 bases left in between. Germline loops: CDR1 MNHEY, CDR2 SVGEGT. This CDR3 has 15 amino acids. CDR3 sequence (DNA): TGTGCCAGCAGTAACTTGGATCAGGACAAAAACATTCAGTACTTC. Translating gives CASSNLDQDKNIQYF.

This chain links TRBV29-1 with TRBJ2-3; D perhaps matches TRBD2 (6 bases). The CDR3 is 13 amino acids. Germline CDR1 SQVTM, CDR2 ANQGSEA. The V gene lost 6 bases and the J gene lost 0 bases, with 10 bases spanning the gap. In DNA form, the CDR3 reads TGCAGCGTCTCCGGGACTAGCACAGATACGCAGTATTTT. It is translated as CSVSGTSTDTQYF.